Each of the 30 T cell receptor beta chains below was sequenced from the same sample in a study of TIL therapy for anti-PD-1-resistant metastatic lung cancer. Specified time point: pre-treatment sample, taken before nivolumab and TIL therapy. This was the immunoSEQ v3 assay. Clones were sequenced by immunoSEQ multiplex PCR, and TCRdb holds only the in-frame ones, with some missing. This table holds more than 20,000 clones, 60% to 85% found once. Material: blood, obtained at baseline. The origin of the receptors is a person aged 25 to 85 with non-small cell lung cancer.

Only one count was recorded for this clone. The V call is TRBV19, the J call TRBJ1-1; D gene ambiguous. Germline loops: CDR1 LNHDA, CDR2 SQIVND (reference sequence). The CDR3 spans 13 residues. The V and J ends lost 5 bases and 4 bases respectively, with 11 bases between them. The CDR3 nucleotides read TGTGCCAGTAGTCGAGGGAGGGTCACTGAAGCTTTCTTT. This gives the protein CASSRGRVTEAFF.

This chain uses TRBV15 with TRBJ1-3, with a tentative D call TRBD1 (6 bases). The germline V gene has CDR1 LNHNV and CDR2 YYDKDF (reference sequence). Trimming removed 5 bases at V and 7 bases at J, with 15 bases between. This CDR3 region has 14 residues. In nucleotides, the CDR3 is TGTGCCACCAGCCCCCGGGACAAGGGGAACACCATATATTTT. Translated, it gives CATSPRDKGNTIYF. Variable domain in full (rest from reference TRBV15 and TRBJ1-3): DAMVIQNPRYQVTQFGKPVTLSCSQTLNHNVMYWYQQKSSQAPKLLFHYYDKDFNNEADTPDNFQSRRPNTSFCFLDIRSPGLGDTAMYLCATSPRDKGNTIYFGEGSWLTVV.

The chain joins TRBV7-3 to TRBJ1-2; D is undetermined. V lost 2 bases and J lost 4, with 8 bases in between. The CDR3 contains 13 residues. Germline CDR1 reads SGHTA; CDR2 reads FQGTGA. For the CDR3, the DNA is TGTGCCAGCAGCTTAGGCAGATCCTATGGCTACACCTTC. It specifies CASSLGRSYGYTF.

This clone was seen a handful of times. The genes are TRBV7-9 and TRBJ1-6, with D tentatively TRBD1 (6 bases). V lost 4 bases and J 5 bases, leaving 9 bases between the germline ends. Germline CDR1 and CDR2: SEHNR and FQNEAQ (reference sequence). CDR3 length: 14 residues. The CDR3 protein is CASSSRTDNSPLHF. CDR3 nucleotides: TGTGCCAGCAGCTCCCGGACAGATAATTCACCCCTCCACTTT.

This rearrangement joins TRBV18 to TRBJ1-5; no reliable D call. The germline V gene encodes CDR1 KGHSH and CDR2 LQKENI. V was pared by 3 bases and J by 2 bases, with 11 bases between. The CDR3 runs to 15 residues. The CDR3 coding sequence is TGTGCCAGCTCACCCGGGCAGGTCCGCAATCAGCCCCAGCATTTT. As protein: CASSPGQVRNQPQHF. Full variable domain (remainder filled in from reference TRBV18 and TRBJ1-5): NAGVMQNPRHLVRRRGQEARLRCSPMKGHSHVYWYRQLPEEGLKFMVYLQKENIIDESGMPKERFSAEFPKEGPSILRIQQVVRGDSAAYFCASSPGQVRNQPQHFGDGTRLSIL.

J is TRBJ1-3 and V is TRBV12-5; 10 positions agree with TRBD1. The germline V gene encodes CDR1 LGHNT and CDR2 FRNRAP. With 5 bases clipped from V and 3 bases from J, the junction kept 7 bases outside the gene matches. The CDR3 sequence is 16 residues long. CDR3 coding DNA: TGTGCTAGTGGTATTAGACAGGGGGCTCATGGAAACACCATATATTTT. Amino acids: CASGIRQGAHGNTIYF.

V gene TRBV6-1 combines with J gene TRBJ1-2, with D perhaps TRBD1 (5 bases). The V end lost 8 bases, the J end lost 4 bases, and 14 bases lay between the germline ends. CDR3 length: 13 residues. Germline V gene sequence: CDR1 MNHNS, CDR2 SASEGT. Here the CDR3 DNA reads TGTGCCAGCGCTGAAGGAAGGGGCTATGGCTACACCTTC. It specifies CASAEGRGYGYTF.

The chain combines TRBV7-9 with TRBJ2-7; D gene unclear. The length of the CDR3 is 11 residues. Germline CDR1 SEHNR, CDR2 FQNEAQ (reference sequence). Trimming cost V 8 bases and J 5 bases, with 10 bases left between them. The CDR3 region is CASSLAHEQYF. CDR3 DNA sequence: TGTGCCAGCTCCCTGGCTCACGAGCAGTACTTC.

The chain employs TRBV19 and TRBJ2-5; tentative D call: TRBD2 (6 bases). Trimming removed 5 bases at V and 3 bases at J, with 10 bases between. The CDR3 covers 13 residues. The germline gives CDR1 LNHDA, CDR2 SQIVND (reference sequence). The CDR3 reads CASSLGGKETQYF. DNA of the CDR3: TGTGCCAGTAGTCTGGGAGGTAAAGAGACCCAGTACTTC.

This clone was counted a single time. The chain employs TRBV9 and TRBJ2-1, with 11 positions matching TRBD2. CDR3 length: 15 amino acids. V lost 2 bases, J lost 8 bases, and 6 bases stayed unmatched. Per germline, CDR1 SGDLS and CDR2 YYNGEE. This CDR3 reads CASSVRLAGIDEQFF. CDR3 DNA: TGTGCCAGCAGCGTTCGACTAGCGGGAATTGATGAGCAGTTCTTC.

The J gene is TRBJ2-2, the V gene TRBV11-2; TRBD1 agrees at 8 bases. The CDR3 is made up of 16 amino acids. CDR1 SGHAT and CDR2 FQNNGV come from the germline V gene. Losses at the gene ends were 3 bases for V and 6 bases for J; bases not matched to a gene: 9. In DNA form, the CDR3 reads TGTGCCAGCAGCTTCCGCAGGGGGCGTTTATCCGGGGAGCTGTTTTTT. Translated, it gives CASSFRRGRLSGELFF.

This clone appeared once. The genes are TRBV7-8 and TRBJ2-5; D unresolved. The J call may not be correct, given that the DNA end is closer to TRBJ2-7. Germline assignment: CDR1 SGHVS and CDR2 FQNEAQ. This CDR3 contains 15 residues. The CDR3: CASSLGPDIPGEQYF. The CDR3, as DNA: TGTGCCAGCAGCTTAGGGCCCGACATACCCGGCGAGCAGTACTTC.

V usage is TRBV7-9 and J usage is TRBJ1-3, with 7 bases identical to TRBD1. Germline assignment: CDR1 SEHNR and CDR2 FQNEAQ (reference sequence). The V gene end was trimmed by 9 bases and the J gene end by 0 bases; junction bases not matched to a gene: 5. This CDR3 region has 14 residues. The CDR3 DNA reads as TGTGCCAGTAGGGGACAGTTCTCTGGAAACACCATATATTTT. Protein product: CASRGQFSGNTIYF.

The genes are TRBV28 and TRBJ2-1; 10 nucleotides line up with TRBD2. The length of the CDR3 is 15 residues. CDR1 and CDR2 from the germline V gene are MDHEN and SYDVKM. Trimming at V came to 5 bases and at J to 12 bases, leaving 13 bases not matched to a gene. CDR3 amino acids: CASSKLAGVISRQFF. The CDR3 DNA sequence: TGTGCCAGCAGTAAGCTAGCGGGAGTAATCTCGCGGCAGTTCTTC.

This chain connects TRBV11-3 to TRBJ2-7, with 7 bases lining up with TRBD1. This CDR3 comprises 15 residues. Germline V gives CDR1 SGHNT, CDR2 YENEEA. Trimming removed 6 bases from V and 4 bases from J; junction bases left unmatched: 12. The CDR3 sequence: CASRLTGDPTYEQYF. The CDR3 DNA reads TGTGCCAGCAGACTAACAGGGGACCCGACGTACGAGCAGTACTTC.

The chain recombines TRBV30 with TRBJ1-6, with 7 bases lining up with TRBD1. Germline V gene lookup returns CDR1 GTSNPN and CDR2 SVGIG (reference sequence). Germline trimming cut 7 bases from V and 9 bases from J; bases unmatched to any gene: 9. The CDR3 covers 13 residues. CDR3 nucleotide sequence: TGTGCCTCCGGACAGGACGGGATTTCACCCCTCCACTTT. Its translation is CASGQDGISPLHF.

V is TRBV19 and J is TRBJ1-2, with D tentatively TRBD1 (6 bases). The V and J ends lost 3 bases and 13 bases respectively, with 18 bases between them. The CDR3 loop spans 13 amino acids. Looked up from germline, CDR1 is LNHDA and CDR2 is SQIVND (reference sequence). CDR3 in amino acids: CASSIARDIPGTF. The CDR3 DNA is TGTGCCAGTAGTATTGCTCGGGACATCCCGGGCACCTTC.

The V call is TRBV28, the J call TRBJ2-7; 7 nucleotides line up with TRBD2. Looked up from germline, CDR1 is MDHEN and CDR2 is SYDVKM. V gave up 6 bases and J gave up 1 base; unmatched junction bases: 15. This CDR3 has 17 amino acids. The CDR3 loop is CASSPWWEGRSSYEQYF. In DNA, the CDR3 is TGTGCCAGCAGCCCTTGGTGGGAGGGGAGAAGTTCCTACGAGCAGTACTTC.

The V gene is TRBV7-2, the J gene TRBJ2-7; TRBD2 might be the D (6 bases). The V end was cut by 5 bases, the J end by 5 bases, with 22 bases between. The CDR3 runs 16 residues. Germline assignment: CDR1 SGHTA and CDR2 FQGNSA. The CDR3 nucleotides are TGTGCCAGCAGCGCACCGGGACTCTTAAGCCCCCACGAGCAGTACTTC. Its translation is CASSAPGLLSPHEQYF.

The gene calls are TRBV19 and TRBJ1-1; weak D call: TRBD1 (5 bases). V lost 4 bases and J lost 6, with 18 bases in between. From germline, CDR1 is LNHDA and CDR2 SQIVND (reference sequence). The CDR3 is 15 residues long. Written as DNA, the CDR3 is TGTGCCAGTAGTACCTTGGGGGTAGGTGGCGCTGAAGCTTTCTTT. This gives the protein CASSTLGVGGAEAFF. Using reference TRBV19 and TRBJ1-1 for the parts outside the CDR3, the full variable domain is DGGITQSPKYLFRKEGQNVTLSCEQNLNHDAMYWYRQDPGQGLRLIYYSQIVNDFQKGDIAEGYSVSREKKESFPLTVTSAQKNPTAFYLCASSTLGVGGAEAFFGQGTRLTVV.

The chain employs TRBV11-3 and TRBJ2-3; 12 bases are shared with TRBD2. V lost 4 bases and J lost 4; bases outside the gene matches: 3. The CDR3 is made up of 15 amino acids. The germline V gene has CDR1 SGHNT and CDR2 YENEEA. In DNA, the CDR3 is TGTGCCAGCAGCTCGGGACTAGCGGGTCCAGATACGCAGTATTTT. Encoded protein: CASSSGLAGPDTQYF.

V is TRBV11-1 and J is TRBJ1-1; D not resolved. The V and J ends lost 1 base and 5 bases respectively, with 11 bases between them. The CDR3 is 14 residues long. Germline V CDR1 and CDR2: SGHAT, FQDESV (reference sequence). In DNA form, the CDR3 reads TGTGCCAGCAGCTTAGGTAGCCTCCTAACTGAAGCTTTCTTT. Translation gives CASSLGSLLTEAFF.

The rearrangement joins TRBV6-1 to TRBJ2-5; TRBD2 aligns across 10 bases. Germline CDR1 and CDR2: MNHNS and SASEGT. The CDR3 totals 16 residues. The V segment lost 4 bases and the J segment 5 bases; nucleotides outside the gene matches: 10. The CDR3 spells CASSGKRGGLGETQYF. As DNA, the CDR3 is TGTGCCAGCAGTGGAAAGCGGGGGGGCCTTGGTGAGACCCAGTACTTC.

The chain links TRBV28 to TRBJ1-2; no reliable D call. This CDR3 is 16 amino acids long. V was clipped by 4 bases and J by 6 bases, with 21 bases between them. Germline lookup yields CDR1 MDHEN and CDR2 SYDVKM. The CDR3 loop is CASSSLHPGSINGYTF. The DNA of the CDR3 is TGTGCCAGCAGTTCCCTCCATCCCGGGAGCATTAATGGCTACACCTTC.

This chain links TRBV7-2 with TRBJ2-5, with D uncertain. The V end was cut by 5 bases, the J end by 7 bases, with 11 bases between. Germline CDR1 is SGHTA and CDR2 is FQGNSA. This CDR3 is built from 12 residues. The CDR3 DNA follows: TGTGCCAGCAGCCCACTCGTGGGGACCCAGTACTTC. Encoded protein: CASSPLVGTQYF.

This chain uses TRBV2 with TRBJ2-7, with D uncertain. This CDR3 has 13 residues. V was cut by 2 bases and J by 2 bases, with 7 bases left in between. CDR1 and CDR2 from the germline V gene are SNHLY and FYNNEI. CDR3 DNA sequence: TGTGCCAGCAGTGAACGACTGGCCTACGAGCAGTACTTC. This sequence encodes CASSERLAYEQYF. Full variable domain (missing parts from reference TRBV2 and TRBJ2-7): EPEVTQTPSHQVTQMGQEVILRCVPISNHLYFYWYRQILGQKVEFLVSFYNNEISEKSEIFDDQFSVERPDGSNFTLKIRSTKLEDSAMYFCASSERLAYEQYFGPGTRLTVT.

This rearrangement joins TRBV2 to TRBJ2-1; TRBD1 aligns across 10 bases. The CDR3 is made up of 16 amino acids. J gave up 6 bases and V 6 bases, and 11 bases lay outside the gene matches. Germline V lookup: CDR1 SNHLY, CDR2 FYNNEI. The CDR3, as DNA: TGTGCCAGCAGCGCCAACCGACAGGGGGCCAGCAATGAGCAGTTCTTC. Protein sequence: CASSANRQGASNEQFF.

The table lists this clone with a count of one. V is TRBV28 and J is TRBJ1-1; 8 nucleotides line up with TRBD1. The germline V gene encodes CDR1 MDHEN and CDR2 SYDVKM. V shed 6 bases, J shed 8 bases, and the junction held 5 bases outside the gene matches. The CDR3 loop spans 12 amino acids. The CDR3 bases are TGTGCCAGCAGGCGAGACAGGGGAGAAGCTTTCTTT. As protein: CASRRDRGEAFF.

V gene TRBV27 combines with J gene TRBJ2-5; D is perhaps TRBD2 (5 bases). The tail of the sequence fits TRBJ2-7 better, so the J call may be wrong. Germline CDR1 MNHEY, CDR2 SMNVEV (reference sequence). The CDR3 has 14 residues. The CDR3 sequence: CASSLTEGLDEQYF. The CDR3 DNA follows: TGTGCCAGCAGCCTTACTGAGGGATTGGACGAGCAGTACTTC.

The gene calls are TRBV7-9 and TRBJ1-6, with a possible D match to TRBD1 (6 bases). The V end lost 3 bases, the J end lost 7 bases, and 13 bases lay between the germline ends. The CDR3 loop spans 15 amino acids. The V gene's germline CDR1 is SEHNR and CDR2 FQNEAQ (reference sequence). The CDR3 reads CASSLQTGGNSPLHF. The CDR3 bases are TGTGCCAGCAGCTTGCAGACAGGCGGAAATTCACCCCTCCACTTT.